Given below is one T cell receptor (beta chain) in context. What it recognizes is unknown. The data are from a study of T cell repertoires in cytomegalovirus infection. On the study more broadly: The study used recently identified HLA-C-restricted and well-studied HLA-B-restricted CMV epitopes. Public TCR beta signatures indicated both CMV infection and matching HLA type.

Trimming pared 3 bases from V and 7 bases from J, leaving 12 bases between. Germline CDR1 DFQATT, CDR2 SNEGSKA (reference sequence). The CDR3 extends over 13 amino acids. TCRdb fed the reads into MiXCR, producing one record per CDR3 protein. This table holds around 69,000 distinct CDR3 sequences, less than 30% found once. Study-wide points: Public TCR beta family frequency separated CMV-and-HLA carriers, including in an independent cohort. There were HLA-C-restricted CMV-specific TCR beta clonotypes dominating the ex vivo response.

The sample here was CD8+ T cells from cultured PBMCs, taken from culture after CMV antigen stimulation. V is TRBV20-1 and J is TRBJ2-2; D might be TRBD1 or TRBD2, each matching 5 bases. This TCR was sampled from a human donor in good health (CMV status not recorded). Some clones in this sample may be carry-over from other donors' samples. The CDR3 sequence: CSASGDVIGELFF. In DNA form, the CDR3 reads TGCAGTGCTAGTGGGGACGTGATCGGGGAGCTGTTTTTT.